Included here is one TCR beta chain sequence, with context. Its antigen is undetermined. This specimen belongs to a study of cytomegalovirus exposure and HLA in healthy donors. Study information: From approximately 170 million T cells, an earlier analysis saw under 140 million unique TCR beta sequences.

60 Vbeta and 13 Jbeta primers were used in PCR. Sequencing used immunoSEQ multiplex PCR; TCRdb keeps in-frame clones, though not all of them. This sample yields roughly 150,000 clones, of which just over 75% are seen a single time; more than 0.8% belongs to the top ten. General study points: The authors excluded some V segments, including TRBV6-2 and TRBV6-3, as indistinguishable. Among the most significant clusters, several appeared linked to common viral pathogens in a later analysis.

Trimming cost V 2 bases and J 2 bases; bases outside gene matches: 12. Germline V gene data show CDR1 as LGHNA and CDR2 as YNFKEQ. The CDR3 extends over 18 amino acids. V and J are TRBV4-2 and TRBJ2-1; 7 bases match TRBD2. Sequenced sample: PBMCs. The receptor was derived from a woman aged 40 to 50 in good health and CMV-seronegative. Here the CDR3 reads CASSQLPGGGSAYNEQFF. CDR3 DNA: TGTGCCAGCAGCCAACTGCCTGGCGGCGGGAGCGCCTACAATGAGCAGTTCTTC.